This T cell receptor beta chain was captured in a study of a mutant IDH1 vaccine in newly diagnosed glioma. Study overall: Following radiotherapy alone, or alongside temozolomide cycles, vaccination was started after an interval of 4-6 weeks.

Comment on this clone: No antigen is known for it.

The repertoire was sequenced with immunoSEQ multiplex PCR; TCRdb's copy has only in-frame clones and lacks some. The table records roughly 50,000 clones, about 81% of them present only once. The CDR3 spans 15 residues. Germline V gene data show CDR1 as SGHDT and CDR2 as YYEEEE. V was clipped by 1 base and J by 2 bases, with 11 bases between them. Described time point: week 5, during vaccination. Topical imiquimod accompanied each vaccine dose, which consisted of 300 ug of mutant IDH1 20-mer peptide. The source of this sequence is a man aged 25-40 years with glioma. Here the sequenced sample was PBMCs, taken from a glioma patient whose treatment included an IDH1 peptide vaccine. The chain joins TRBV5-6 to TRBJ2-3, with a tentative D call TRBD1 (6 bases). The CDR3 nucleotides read TGTGCCAGCAGCTTGATGGGGGCTTACACAGATACGCAGTATTTT. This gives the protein CASSLMGAYTDTQYF. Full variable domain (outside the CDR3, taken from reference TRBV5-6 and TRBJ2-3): DAGVTQSPTHLIKTRGQQVTLRCSPKSGHDTVSWYQQALGQGPQFIFQYYEEEERQRGNFPDRFSGHQFPNYSSELNVNALLLGDSALYLCASSLMGAYTDTQYFGPGTRLTVL.